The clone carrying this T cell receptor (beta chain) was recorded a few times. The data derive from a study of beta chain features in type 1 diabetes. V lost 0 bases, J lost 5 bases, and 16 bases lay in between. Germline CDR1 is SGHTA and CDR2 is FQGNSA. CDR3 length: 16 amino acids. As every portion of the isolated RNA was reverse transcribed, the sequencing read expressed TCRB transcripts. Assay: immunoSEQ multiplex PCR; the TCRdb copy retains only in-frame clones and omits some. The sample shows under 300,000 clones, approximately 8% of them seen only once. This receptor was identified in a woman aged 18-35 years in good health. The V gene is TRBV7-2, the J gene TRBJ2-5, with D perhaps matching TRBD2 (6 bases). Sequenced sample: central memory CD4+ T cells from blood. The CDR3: CASSLASGVGGETQYF. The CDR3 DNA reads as TGTGCCAGCAGCTTAGCGTCTGGGGTAGGAGGGGAGACCCAGTACTTC.